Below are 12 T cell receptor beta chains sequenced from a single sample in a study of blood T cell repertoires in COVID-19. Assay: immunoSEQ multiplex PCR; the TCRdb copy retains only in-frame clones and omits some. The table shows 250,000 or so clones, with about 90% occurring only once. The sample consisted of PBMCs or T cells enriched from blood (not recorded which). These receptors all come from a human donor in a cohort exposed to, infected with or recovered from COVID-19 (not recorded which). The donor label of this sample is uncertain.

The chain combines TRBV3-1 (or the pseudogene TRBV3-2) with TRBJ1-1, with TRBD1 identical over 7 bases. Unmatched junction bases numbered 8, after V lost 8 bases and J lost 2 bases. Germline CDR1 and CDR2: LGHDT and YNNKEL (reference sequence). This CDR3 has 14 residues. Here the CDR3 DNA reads TGTGCCAGCCGGCCGAGGGGGCTAAACACTGAAGCTTTCTTT. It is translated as CASRPRGLNTEAFF.

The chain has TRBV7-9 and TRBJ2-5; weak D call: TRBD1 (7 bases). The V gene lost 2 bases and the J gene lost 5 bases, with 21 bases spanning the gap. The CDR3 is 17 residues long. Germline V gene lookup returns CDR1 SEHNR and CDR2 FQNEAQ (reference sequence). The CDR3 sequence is CASSLIFRRGPVETQYF. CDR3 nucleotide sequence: TGTGCCAGCAGCTTAATCTTCCGGAGGGGGCCCGTGGAGACCCAGTACTTC.

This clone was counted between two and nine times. The CDR3: CASSLSERYTDTQYF. The CDR3 DNA reads as TGCGCCAGCAGCTTGAGCGAGAGATACACAGATACGCAGTATTTT. This chain links TRBV5-1 with TRBJ2-3; the D is unclear. Germline CDR1 SGHRS, CDR2 YFSETQ. The V end was cut by 1 base, the J end by 2 bases, with 11 bases between. The CDR3 runs 15 residues.

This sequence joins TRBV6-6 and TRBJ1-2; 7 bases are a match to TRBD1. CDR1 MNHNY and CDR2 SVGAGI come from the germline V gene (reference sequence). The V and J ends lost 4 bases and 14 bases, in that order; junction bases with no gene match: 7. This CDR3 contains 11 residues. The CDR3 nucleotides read TGTGCCAGCAGTTTAGAGGGGGCGAAAACCTTC. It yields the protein CASSLEGAKTF.

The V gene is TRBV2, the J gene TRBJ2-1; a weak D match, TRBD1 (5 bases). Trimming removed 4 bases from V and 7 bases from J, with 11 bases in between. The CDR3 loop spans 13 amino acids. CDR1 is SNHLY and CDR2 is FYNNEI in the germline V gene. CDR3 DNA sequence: TGTGCCAGCAGTGGCCCAGGGAAGAATGAGCAGTTCTTC. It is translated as CASSGPGKNEQFF.

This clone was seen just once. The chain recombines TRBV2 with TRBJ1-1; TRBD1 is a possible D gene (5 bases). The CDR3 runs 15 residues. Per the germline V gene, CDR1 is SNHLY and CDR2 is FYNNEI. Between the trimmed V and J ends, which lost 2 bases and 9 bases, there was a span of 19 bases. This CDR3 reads CASSETTAGPGKAFF. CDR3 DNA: TGTGCCAGCAGTGAAACGACAGCCGGTCCCGGAAAAGCTTTCTTT.

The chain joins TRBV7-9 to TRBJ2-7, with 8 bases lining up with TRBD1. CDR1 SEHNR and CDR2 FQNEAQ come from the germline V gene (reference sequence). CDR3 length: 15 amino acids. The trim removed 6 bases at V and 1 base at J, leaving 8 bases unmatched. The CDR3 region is CASRSGTGASYEQYF. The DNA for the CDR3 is TGTGCCAGCAGATCCGGGACAGGCGCTTCCTACGAGCAGTACTTC.

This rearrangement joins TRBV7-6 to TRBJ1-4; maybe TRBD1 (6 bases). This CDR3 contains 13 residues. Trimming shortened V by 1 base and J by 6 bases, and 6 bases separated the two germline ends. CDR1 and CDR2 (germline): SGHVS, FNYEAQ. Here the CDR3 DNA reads TGTGCCAGCAGCTTAGGGACAGATGAAAAACTGTTTTTT. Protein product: CASSLGTDEKLFF.

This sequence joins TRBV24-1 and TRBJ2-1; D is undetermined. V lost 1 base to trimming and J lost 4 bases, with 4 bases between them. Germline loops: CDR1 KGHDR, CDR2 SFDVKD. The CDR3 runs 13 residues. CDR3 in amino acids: CATSDFRYNEQFF. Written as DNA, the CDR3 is TGTGCCACCAGTGATTTCAGATACAATGAGCAGTTCTTC.

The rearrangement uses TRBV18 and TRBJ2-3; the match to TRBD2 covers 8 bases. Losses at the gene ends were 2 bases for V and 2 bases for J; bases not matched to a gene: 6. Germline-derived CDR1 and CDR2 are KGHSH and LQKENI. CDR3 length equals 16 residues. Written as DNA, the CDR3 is TGTGCCAGCTCACCATTGTACGGGGGGGCCACAGATACGCAGTATTTT. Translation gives CASSPLYGGATDTQYF.

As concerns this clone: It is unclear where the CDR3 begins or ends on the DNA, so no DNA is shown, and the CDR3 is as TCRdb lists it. The CDR3 here is CASSKALWAGGSSNQPQHF. This rearrangement joins TRBV21-1 to TRBJ1-5; the D call in the table, TRBD1, was not verified against the DNA. TRBV21-1 has pseudogene status. The CDR3 is 19 amino acids long, termini counted.

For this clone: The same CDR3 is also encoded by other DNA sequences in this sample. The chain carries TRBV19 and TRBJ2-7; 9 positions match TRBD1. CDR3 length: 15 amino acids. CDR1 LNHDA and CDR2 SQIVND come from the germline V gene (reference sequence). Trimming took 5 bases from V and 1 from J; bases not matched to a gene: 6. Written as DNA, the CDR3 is TGTGCCAGTAGTCCGGGGACAGGGAGTTCCTACGAGCAGTACTTC. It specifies CASSPGTGSSYEQYF.